This T cell receptor beta chain was sequenced during a study of blood T cell repertoires in COVID-19 (TCRdb year 2020). For the wider study: Samples covering the acute and convalescent phases of COVID-19 were provided by collaborators in the United States, Italy and Spain. The prospective study material was composed of cDNA or gDNA derived from T cells, B-cell-depleted T cells, or PBMCs. Subjects who had been exposed to COVID-19, were actively infected with it, or had recovered from it provided the deeply sampled blood TCRbeta repertoires that made up the dataset. The repertoires were made available in a free public database intended to serve as a resource for research on the immune response to SARS-CoV-2. The samples were drawn from the first 160 participants of the ongoing ImmuneRACE study and from over a thousand subjects provided by 6 global collaborators. Sample metadata almost always included a de-identified subject ID, COVID-19 status, age in years and sex. Where available, HLA class I and class II types were taken from metadata supplied by the sample provider and were not determined by assay-based typing.

Another Seattle source contributed samples from volunteer blood donors who had recovered from COVID-19. Whole blood was collected in K2EDTA tubes by collaborating institutions according to the institutions' own protocols. Collaborator samples were shipped for TCRbeta analysis as frozen whole blood, isolated PBMCs, or DNA extracted from either sample type. V lost 3 bases and J lost 5 bases; the stretch between them is 13 bases long. From the cysteine up to the phenylalanine, the CDR3 has a length of 15 residues. Of the read, only the CDR3 DNA is kept; its 45 bases are in frame from base 1. CDR1 and CDR2 are read off the germline V gene (reference sequence) as LNHDA and SQIVND. Findings and caveats that apply to the study as a whole: The quantity of clinical and demographic metadata differed by source and by participant and was supplied without curation.

Ten or more counts support this clone. Its recognized antigen is unknown. No much larger clone is present one base from it, and per-base qualities are unavailable. The immunoSEQ Assay, a bias-controlled multiplex PCR, was used to amplify TCRbeta CDR3 regions from genomic DNA. The paper's processing steps were these. Within the assay, amplification of reference gene primers was used to estimate how many nucleated cells each sample contained. To quantify the absolute abundance of each unique TCRbeta CDR3 rearrangement, sequence reads were collapsed and filtered. For each sample, productive Simpson clonality was calculated as the square root of Simpson's diversity index across productive rearrangements. As stored in TCRdb, this immuneACCESS dataset retains in-frame rearrangements with V and J assigned. A fraction of the clones does not appear; measured against another copy, unresolved V genes explain less than half of the discrepancy, and the remainder lacks a known reason. That table gives V, J and clone size, and the DNA gave D and trimming. A total of a few hundred thousand clones appear in this sample, around 83% of them only once. The ten largest clones take up about 1.6% of the sample.

The receptor was derived from a woman in her 40s who had recovered from COVID-19. The rearrangement combines TRBV19 with TRBJ2-2, and perhaps TRBD1 as D gene, on 6 matching bases. Material for sequencing was peripheral blood. At the DNA level, the sequence is TGTGCCAGTAGTATCAACAGGGCCCCTACCGGGGAGCTGTTTTTT. Its amino acids are CASSINRAPTGELFF. Supplemented by the reference TRBV19 and TRBJ2-2 proteins around the CDR3, the complete variable domain is DGGITQSPKYLFRKEGQNVTLSCEQNLNHDAMYWYRQDPGQGLRLIYYSQIVNDFQKGDIAEGYSVSREKKESFPLTVTSAQKNPTAFYLCASSINRAPTGELFFGEGSRLTVL.